This T cell receptor beta chain is drawn from a study of post-analysis software for immune sequencing data. Germline V gene data show CDR1 as SQVTM and CDR2 as ANQGSEA. The CDR3 is 18 residues long. The V segment lost 5 bases and the J segment 0 bases; nucleotides outside the gene matches: 15. Built from TCR beta cDNA, the libraries had unique molecular identifiers in them. MiXCR, run by TCRdb on the PCR reads, gives a single entry per CDR3 protein. Altogether approximately 770,000 distinct CDR3 sequences are present, 35% to 55% being singletons, with the ten largest covering 4.9%. General observations from the study: Several TRBV segments (TRBV5-6, TRBV5-1 and TRBV20-1 among them) occurred more frequently in patients than in controls.

For this clonotype: The antigen is not known.

The clonotype comes from a girl aged 5-17 years with multiple sclerosis. Sequenced: blood. The chain employs TRBV29-1 and TRBJ2-3; 9 positions agree with TRBD2. CDR3 in DNA: TGCAGCGTTTTCTACCTTCCATCGACTAGCGGAAGCACAGATACGCAGTATTTT. It encodes CSVFYLPSTSGSTDTQYF.